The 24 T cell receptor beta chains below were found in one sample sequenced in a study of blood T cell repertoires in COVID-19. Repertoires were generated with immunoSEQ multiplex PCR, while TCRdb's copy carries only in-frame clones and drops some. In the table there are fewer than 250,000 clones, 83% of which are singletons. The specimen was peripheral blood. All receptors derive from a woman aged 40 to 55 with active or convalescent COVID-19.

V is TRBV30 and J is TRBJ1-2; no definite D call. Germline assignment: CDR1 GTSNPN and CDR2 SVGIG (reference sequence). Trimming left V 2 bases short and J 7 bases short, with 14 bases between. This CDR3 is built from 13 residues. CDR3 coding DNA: TGTGCCTGGAGTCACGGAGGGAAAGTTGGCTACACCTTC. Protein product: CAWSHGGKVGYTF.

This CDR3 reads CASSFAGNTIYF. The DNA for the CDR3 is TGTGCCAGCAGTTTCGCTGGAAACACCATATATTTT. V and J are TRBV28 and TRBJ1-3, with no clear D. The CDR3 spans 12 residues. CDR1 and CDR2 from the germline V gene are MDHEN and SYDVKM. Trimming shortened V by 3 bases and J by 2 bases, and 2 bases separated the two germline ends.

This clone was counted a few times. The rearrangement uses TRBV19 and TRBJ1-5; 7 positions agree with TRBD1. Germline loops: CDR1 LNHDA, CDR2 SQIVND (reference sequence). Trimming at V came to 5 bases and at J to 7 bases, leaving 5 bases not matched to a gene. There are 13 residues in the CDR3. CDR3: CASSPQGSQPQHF. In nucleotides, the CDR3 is TGTGCCAGTAGTCCACAGGGGTCCCAGCCCCAGCATTTT.

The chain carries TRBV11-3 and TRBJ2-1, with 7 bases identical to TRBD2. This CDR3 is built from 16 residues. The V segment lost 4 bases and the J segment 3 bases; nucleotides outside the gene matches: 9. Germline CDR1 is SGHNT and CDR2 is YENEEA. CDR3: CASSSSSGGGYNEQFF. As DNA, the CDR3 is TGTGCCAGCAGCTCATCATCGGGGGGTGGCTACAATGAGCAGTTCTTC.

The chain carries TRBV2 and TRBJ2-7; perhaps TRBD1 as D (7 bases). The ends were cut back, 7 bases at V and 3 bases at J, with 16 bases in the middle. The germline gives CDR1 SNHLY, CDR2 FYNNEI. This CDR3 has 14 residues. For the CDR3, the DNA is TGTGCCAGCACCCGGGAGACAGGGCTCTACGAGCAGTACTTC. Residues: CASTRETGLYEQYF. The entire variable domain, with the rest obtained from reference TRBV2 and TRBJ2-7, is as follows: EPEVTQTPSHQVTQMGQEVILRCVPISNHLYFYWYRQILGQKVEFLVSFYNNEISEKSEIFDDQFSVERPDGSNFTLKIRSTKLEDSAMYFCASTRETGLYEQYFGPGTRLTVT.

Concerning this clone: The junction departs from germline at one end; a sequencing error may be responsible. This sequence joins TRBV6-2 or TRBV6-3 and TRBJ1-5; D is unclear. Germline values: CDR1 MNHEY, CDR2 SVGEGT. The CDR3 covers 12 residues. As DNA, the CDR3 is TGTGCCAGCAGTTACTCGGATAGACCCGAGGATTTT. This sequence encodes CASSYSDRPEDF.

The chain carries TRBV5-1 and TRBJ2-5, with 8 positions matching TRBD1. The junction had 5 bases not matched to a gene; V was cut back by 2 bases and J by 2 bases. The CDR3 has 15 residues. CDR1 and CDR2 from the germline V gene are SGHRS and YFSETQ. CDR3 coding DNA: TGCGCCAGCAGCTTAACCGGGACAGGACAAGAGACCCAGTACTTC. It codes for CASSLTGTGQETQYF.

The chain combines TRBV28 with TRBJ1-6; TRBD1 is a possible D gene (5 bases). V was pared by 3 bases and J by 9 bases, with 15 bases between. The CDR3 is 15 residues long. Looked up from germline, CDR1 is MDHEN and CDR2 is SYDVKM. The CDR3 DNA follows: TGTGCCAGCAGTTTCCCCGCCGGCGGGGGTTCACCCCTCCACTTT. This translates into CASSFPAGGGSPLHF.

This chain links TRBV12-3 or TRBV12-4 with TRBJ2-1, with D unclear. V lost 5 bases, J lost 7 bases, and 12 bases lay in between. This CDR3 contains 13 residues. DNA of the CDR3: TGTGCCAGCAGTCCTCCTATTATAAATGAGCAGTTCTTC. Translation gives CASSPPIINEQFF.

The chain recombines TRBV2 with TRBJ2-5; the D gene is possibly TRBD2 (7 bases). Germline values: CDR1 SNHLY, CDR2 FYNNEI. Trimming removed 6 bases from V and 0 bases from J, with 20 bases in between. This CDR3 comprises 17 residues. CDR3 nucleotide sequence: TGTGCCAGCAGGGGGGGGCTAGCGAAAATTTACCAAGAGACCCAGTACTTC. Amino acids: CASRGGLAKIYQETQYF.

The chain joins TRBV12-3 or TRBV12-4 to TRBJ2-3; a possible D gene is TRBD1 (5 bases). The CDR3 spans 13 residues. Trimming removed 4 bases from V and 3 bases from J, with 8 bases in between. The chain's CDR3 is CASSSDRTDTQYF. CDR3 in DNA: TGTGCCAGCAGTTCCGACAGAACAGATACGCAGTATTTT.

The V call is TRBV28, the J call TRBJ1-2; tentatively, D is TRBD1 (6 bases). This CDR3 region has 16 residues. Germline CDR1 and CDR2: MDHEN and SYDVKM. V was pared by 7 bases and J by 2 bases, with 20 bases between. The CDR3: CASNLNRDIGNYGYTF. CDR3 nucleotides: TGTGCCAGCAACCTGAACCGGGACATCGGAAACTATGGCTACACCTTC.

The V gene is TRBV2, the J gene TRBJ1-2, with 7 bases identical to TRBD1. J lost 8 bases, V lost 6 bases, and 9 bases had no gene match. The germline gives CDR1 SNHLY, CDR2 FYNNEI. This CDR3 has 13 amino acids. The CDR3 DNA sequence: TGTGCCAGCAGACTTGACAGGGTCGAAGGCTACACCTTC. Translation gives CASRLDRVEGYTF.

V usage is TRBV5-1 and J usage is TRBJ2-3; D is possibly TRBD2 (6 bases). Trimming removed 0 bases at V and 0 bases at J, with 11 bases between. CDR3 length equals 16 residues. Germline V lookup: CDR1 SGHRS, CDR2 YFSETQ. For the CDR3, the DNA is TGCGCCAGCAGCTTGGATGGCGGGACTAGCACAGATACGCAGTATTTT. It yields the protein CASSLDGGTSTDTQYF.

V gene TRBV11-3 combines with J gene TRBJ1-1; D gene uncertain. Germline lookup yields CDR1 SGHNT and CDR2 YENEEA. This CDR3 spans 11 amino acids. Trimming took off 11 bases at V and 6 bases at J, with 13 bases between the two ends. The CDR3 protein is CAGSTNAEAFF. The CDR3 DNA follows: TGTGCCGGCTCAACCAACGCTGAAGCTTTCTTT.

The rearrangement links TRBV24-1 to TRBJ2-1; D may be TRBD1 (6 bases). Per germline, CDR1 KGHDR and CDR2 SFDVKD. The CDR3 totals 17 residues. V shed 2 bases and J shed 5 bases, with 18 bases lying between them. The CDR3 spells CATSDSGDPKGDNEQFF. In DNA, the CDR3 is TGTGCCACCAGTGATTCGGGCGATCCAAAGGGGGACAATGAGCAGTTCTTC.

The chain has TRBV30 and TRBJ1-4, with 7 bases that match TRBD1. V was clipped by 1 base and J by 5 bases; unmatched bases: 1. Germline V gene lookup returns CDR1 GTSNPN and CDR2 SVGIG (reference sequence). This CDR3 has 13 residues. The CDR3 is CAWSDRGNEKLFF. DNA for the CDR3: TGTGCCTGGAGTGACAGGGGAAATGAAAAACTGTTTTTT.

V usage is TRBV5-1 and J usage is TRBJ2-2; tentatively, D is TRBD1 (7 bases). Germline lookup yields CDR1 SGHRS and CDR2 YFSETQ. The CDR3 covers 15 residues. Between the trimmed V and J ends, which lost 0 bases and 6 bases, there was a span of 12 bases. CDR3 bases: TGCGCCAGCAGCTTGGAGTCAGGGGGGCCCGGGGAGCTGTTTTTT. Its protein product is CASSLESGGPGELFF.

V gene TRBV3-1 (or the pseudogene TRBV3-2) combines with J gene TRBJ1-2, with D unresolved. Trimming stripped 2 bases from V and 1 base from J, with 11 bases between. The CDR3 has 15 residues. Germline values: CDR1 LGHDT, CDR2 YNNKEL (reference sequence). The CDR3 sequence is CASSQLGQVNYGYTF. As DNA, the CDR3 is TGTGCCAGCAGCCAATTGGGCCAGGTTAACTATGGCTACACCTTC.

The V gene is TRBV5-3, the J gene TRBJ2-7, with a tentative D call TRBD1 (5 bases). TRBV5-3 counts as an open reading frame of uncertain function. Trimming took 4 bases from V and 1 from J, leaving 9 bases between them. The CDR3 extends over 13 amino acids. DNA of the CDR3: TGTGCCAGAAGCCCCAGGGTATCCTACGAGCAGTACTTC. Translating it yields CARSPRVSYEQYF.

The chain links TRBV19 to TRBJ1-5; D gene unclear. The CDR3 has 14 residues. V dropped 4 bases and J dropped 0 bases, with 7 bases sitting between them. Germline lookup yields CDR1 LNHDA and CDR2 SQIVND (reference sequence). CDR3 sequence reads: CASSNGVSNQPQHF. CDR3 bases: TGTGCCAGTAGTAACGGGGTTAGCAATCAGCCCCAGCATTTT.

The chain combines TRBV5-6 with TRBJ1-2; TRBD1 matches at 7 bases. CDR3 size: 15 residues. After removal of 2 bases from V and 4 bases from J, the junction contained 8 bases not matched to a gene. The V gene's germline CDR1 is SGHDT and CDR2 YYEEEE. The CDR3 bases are TGTGCCAGCAGCTTAAGACAGGGTCCCCTCTATGGCTACACCTTC. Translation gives CASSLRQGPLYGYTF.

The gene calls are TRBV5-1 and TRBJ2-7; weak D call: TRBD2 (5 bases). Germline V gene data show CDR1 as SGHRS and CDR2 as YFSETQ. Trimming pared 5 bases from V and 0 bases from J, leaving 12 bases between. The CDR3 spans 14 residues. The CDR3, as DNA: TGCGCCAGCAGTCAAGAGGAGGCCTCCTACGAGCAGTACTTC. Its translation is CASSQEEASYEQYF. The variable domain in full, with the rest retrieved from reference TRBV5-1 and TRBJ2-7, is KAGVTQTPRYLIKTRGQQVTLSCSPISGHRSVSWYQQTPGQGLQFLFEYFSETQRNKGNFPGRFSGRQFSNSRSEMNVSTLELGDSALYLCASSQEEASYEQYFGPGTRLTVT.

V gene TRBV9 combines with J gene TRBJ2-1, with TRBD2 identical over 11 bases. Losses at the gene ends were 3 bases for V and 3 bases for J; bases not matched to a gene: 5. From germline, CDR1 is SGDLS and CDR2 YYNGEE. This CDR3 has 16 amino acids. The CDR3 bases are TGTGCCAGCAGCGCAACCGGGACTAGCGGCTACAATGAGCAGTTCTTC. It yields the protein CASSATGTSGYNEQFF. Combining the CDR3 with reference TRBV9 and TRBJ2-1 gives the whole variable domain DSGVTQTPKHLITATGQRVTLRCSPRSGDLSVYWYQQSLDQGLQFLIQYYNGEERAKGNILERFSAQQFPDLHSELNLSSLELGDSALYFCASSATGTSGYNEQFFGPGTRLTVL.